The 17 T cell receptor beta chains reported below all come from one sample, sequenced in a study of regulatory T cells in long-lasting Graves disease. TCR beta libraries were built with iRepertoire HTBI primers and Arm-PCR of CDR3 regions. One entry per CDR3 protein, called by TCRdb with MiXCR from the multiplex PCR reads. The sample records hundreds of thousands of distinct CDR3 sequences, about 12% being singletons. This sample's time point: newly diagnosed GD, antithyroid drugs for less than 3 months. Isolated PBMC RNA provided the starting material for the TCR library. The same specimen was also included in a second study, on T cells in Graves' hyperthyroidism and ophthalmopathy.

Specimen: peripheral blood mononuclear cells (PBMCs), collected at new diagnosis, from a patient treated with antithyroid drugs. These receptors all come from a woman aged 25-40 years with Graves disease.

CDR3 sequence reads: CASSRTVMTGVVTDTQYF. DNA of the CDR3: TGTGCCAGTAGTAGGACGGTTATGACAGGGGTTGTCACAGATACGCAGTATTTT. The chain is built from TRBV19 and TRBJ2-3, with 8 positions matching TRBD1. V lost 4 bases to trimming and J lost 2 bases; unmatched junction nucleotides: 14. The CDR3 has 18 amino acids. Germline CDR1 and CDR2: LNHDA and SQIVND (reference sequence).

In its sample, this clonotype was seen many times. The rearrangement links TRBV19 to TRBJ1-2, with D unclear. Trimming pared 3 bases from V and 3 bases from J, leaving 8 bases between. This CDR3 has 13 amino acids. The germline V gene encodes CDR1 LNHDA and CDR2 SQIVND (reference sequence). CDR3 coding DNA: TGTGCCAGTAGTATTTACAGAGACTATGGCTACACCTTC. As protein: CASSIYRDYGYTF.

This clonotype occurred a few times. V usage is TRBV10-3 and J usage is TRBJ2-6; D is possibly TRBD2 (6 bases). The CDR3 spans 17 residues. Germline assignment: CDR1 ENHRY and CDR2 SYGVKD. Trimming removed 4 bases at V and 2 bases at J, with 15 bases between. The CDR3 region has the DNA TGTGCCATCAGTGCAGGGACTCTAGTAACTGGGGCCAACGTCCTGACTTTC. Translated: CAISAGTLVTGANVLTF.

Concerning this clonotype itself: A much larger clone sits a single nucleotide away, making a read error possible. The genes are TRBV18 and TRBJ1-1, with 9 bases that match TRBD1. In germline, CDR1 is KGHSH, CDR2 LQKENI. The CDR3 extends over 17 amino acids. This chain's CDR3 is CASSPPVWGQGNTGAFF. The CDR3, as DNA: TGTGCCAGCTCACCACCCGTATGGGGACAGGGAAACACTGGAGCTTTCTTT.

This chain uses TRBV6-2 or TRBV6-3 with TRBJ1-5; 8 bases are shared with TRBD1. The CDR3 consists of 15 residues. Trimming at V came to 6 bases and at J to 1 base, leaving 5 bases not matched to a gene. CDR1 is MNHEY and CDR2 is SVGEGT in the germline V gene. The CDR3 sequence is CASRPDRGSNQPQHF. DNA of the CDR3: TGTGCCAGCAGACCAGACAGGGGCAGCAATCAGCCCCAGCATTTT.

This clonotype came up a few times. The chain couples TRBV6-1 to TRBJ2-7; D ambiguous. Trimming stripped 5 bases from V and 5 bases from J, with 28 bases between. The length of the CDR3 is 18 residues. CDR1 and CDR2 from the germline V gene are MNHNS and SASEGT. CDR3 nucleotide sequence: TGTGCCAGCAGTCCATCCCGGGCCGACCGAGTGAGTTCCCACGAGCAGTACTTC. Encoded protein: CASSPSRADRVSSHEQYF.

Many counts were recorded for this clonotype. A single base separates this from a much larger clone, so it may be a read error. The chain recombines TRBV12-3 or TRBV12-4 with TRBJ1-5, with no clear D. The CDR3 is 13 amino acids. V lost 2 bases to trimming and J lost 1 base, with 3 bases between them. The CDR3 DNA sequence: TGTGCCAGCAGTTTAAAGAGCAATCAGCCCCAGCATTTT. Protein sequence: CASSLKSNQPQHF.

This clonotype was observed at least ten times. The chain links TRBV30 to TRBJ2-2; 10 bases match TRBD2. The germline CDR1 and CDR2 sequences are GTSNPN and SVGIG (reference sequence). Losses at the gene ends were 4 bases for V and 5 bases for J; bases not matched to a gene: 7. The CDR3 is 15 amino acids. CDR3 nucleotides: TGTGCCTGGAACTCAATAGCGGGAGGTACCGGGGAGCTGTTTTTT. It encodes CAWNSIAGGTGELFF.

The chain combines TRBV24-1 with TRBJ1-5, with TRBD1 matching over 7 bases. Germline lookup yields CDR1 KGHDR and CDR2 SFDVKD. The CDR3 is 17 amino acids. J gave up 2 bases and V 0 bases, and 6 bases lay outside the gene matches. This chain's CDR3 is CATSDLRPGGCNQPQHF. The DNA for the CDR3 is TGTGCCACCAGTGATTTGCGGCCAGGGGGTTGCAATCAGCCCCAGCATTTT.

This clonotype has a handful of counts. V is TRBV5-1 and J is TRBJ2-1; perhaps TRBD1 as D (6 bases). The V and J ends lost 0 bases and 9 bases respectively, with 7 bases between them. In germline, CDR1 is SGHRS, CDR2 YFSETQ. The CDR3 has 12 amino acids. For the CDR3, the DNA is TGCGCCAGCAGCTTGGAGGGGGTTGAGCAGTTCTTC. This encodes CASSLEGVEQFF.

This clonotype has a count of ten or more. In DNA, the CDR3 is TGTGCCAGCAGTTTCACTAGCGGGAGAGGGGGAAATAGAGATACGCAGTATTTT. Translation gives CASSFTSGRGGNRDTQYF. The chain uses TRBV28 and TRBJ2-3, with 11 bases matching TRBD2. V shed 3 bases, J shed 5 bases, and the junction held 13 bases outside the gene matches. Germline-derived CDR1 and CDR2 are MDHEN and SYDVKM. The CDR3 is made up of 18 amino acids.

This clonotype came up a few times. The chain is built from TRBV5-1 and TRBJ2-1; TRBD2 aligns across 13 bases. This CDR3 has 18 amino acids. Germline V gives CDR1 SGHRS, CDR2 YFSETQ. V trimming: 4 bases; J trimming: 9 bases; junction bases outside the gene matches: 16. The DNA of the CDR3 is TGCGCCAGCAGCCCGGAGCGAGGACTAGCGGGAGCCCATCGTGAGCAGTTCTTC. Protein sequence: CASSPERGLAGAHREQFF. Complete variable domain (other parts from reference TRBV5-1 and TRBJ2-1): KAGVTQTPRYLIKTRGQQVTLSCSPISGHRSVSWYQQTPGQGLQFLFEYFSETQRNKGNFPGRFSGRQFSNSRSEMNVSTLELGDSALYLCASSPERGLAGAHREQFFGPGTRLTVL.

About this clonotype: One junction end disagrees with the germline gene, perhaps due to a read error. This chain links TRBV6-1 with TRBJ2-1; D is uncertain. The length of the CDR3 is 14 residues. CDR1 and CDR2 from the germline V gene are MNHNS and SASEGT. CDR3 sequence: CASQSRTIYSEQFF. CDR3 coding DNA: TGTGCCAGCCAAAGTAGAACGATCTACAGTGAGCAGTTCTTC.

This clonotype came up many times. The chain uses TRBV28 and TRBJ2-7; D assignment may be TRBD1 or TRBD2 (6 bases each). The CDR3 contains 13 residues. V was trimmed by 8 bases and J by 7 bases, leaving 18 bases between them. Germline-derived CDR1 and CDR2 are MDHEN and SYDVKM. CDR3 nucleotides: TGTGCCAGCGCTCCGGTGGGGGGCGGGGAGCAGTACTTC. It encodes CASAPVGGGEQYF.

This clonotype was detected ten times or more. V and J are TRBV5-1 and TRBJ2-1; 8 bases fit TRBD2. The V gene's germline CDR1 is SGHRS and CDR2 YFSETQ. This CDR3 has 16 amino acids. The junction had 9 bases not matched to a gene; V was cut back by 0 bases and J by 7 bases. Here the CDR3 DNA reads TGCGCCAGCAGCTTGGGATCAGCGGGAGTGGGTAATGAGCAGTTCTTC. It codes for CASSLGSAGVGNEQFF. The full variable domain, in which reference TRBV5-1 and TRBJ2-1 provide the parts outside the CDR3, is KAGVTQTPRYLIKTRGQQVTLSCSPISGHRSVSWYQQTPGQGLQFLFEYFSETQRNKGNFPGRFSGRQFSNSRSEMNVSTLELGDSALYLCASSLGSAGVGNEQFFGPGTRLTVL.

This clonotype was detected ten times or more. The CDR3 protein is CASSLGPVRGRTQYF. In DNA, the CDR3 is TGTGCCAGCAGTTTAGGTCCAGTCAGGGGGAGGACGCAGTATTTT. J is TRBJ2-3 and V is TRBV28; TRBD1 might be the D (7 bases). There are 15 residues in the CDR3. V was clipped by 2 bases and J by 9 bases, with 18 bases between them. Germline CDR1 reads MDHEN; CDR2 reads SYDVKM.

This clonotype came up many times. The chain combines TRBV27 with TRBJ2-1; 10 bases line up with TRBD1. CDR1 is MNHEY, CDR2 SMNVEV, per germline (reference sequence). V was pared by 5 bases and J by 9 bases, with 7 bases of the junction left unmatched. The CDR3 loop spans 14 amino acids. CDR3 coding DNA: TGTGCCAGCAGTCCCGGGACAGGGGTGGCTGAGCAGTTCTTC. It translates to CASSPGTGVAEQFF.